The following is a T cell receptor beta chain sequence with its context. Its specificity is unknown. Here immunoSEQ multiplex PCR was the method, and the copy in TCRdb shows in-frame clones only, minus some. The profile covers over 9,000 clones, with approximately 80% appearing a single time and just under 9.5% taken by the ten largest. V was shortened by 8 bases and J by 7 bases, with 20 bases between the two germline ends. Looked up from germline, CDR1 is SGHAT and CDR2 is FQNNGV. The CDR3 has 14 residues. The source of the sample is a study of OX40 agonist ivuxolimab in advanced cancers. About the study: The eligibility criteria allowed prior anti-PD-1, anti-PD-L1 or anti-CTLA-4 therapy, and around 40% had some. Points from the study as a whole: There was clonal expansion of CD4+ and CD8+ blood T cells by week 6 at 0.1 to 3.0 mg/kg. Compared with others, partial responders at 0.1-3.0 mg/kg displayed clonal expansion among the lowest. Expanded clones belonging to CD8+ T cells outnumbered, on average, those of CD4+.

The sample here was CD4+ or CD8+ T cells sorted from blood, taken in a trial of the OX40 agonist ivuxolimab. The rearrangement uses TRBV11-2 and TRBJ1-1; D ambiguous. The source is an adult with an advanced solid tumor such as melanoma, head and neck, liver or kidney cancer. The CDR3 spells CASVVWEGTDEAFF. Written as DNA, the CDR3 is TGTGCCAGCGTTGTGTGGGAAGGTACGGATGAAGCTTTCTTT.